Listed below are T cell receptor beta chains from one sample, sequenced in a study of vaccination effects on CD4 cells after COVID-19. Libraries were prepared by immunoSEQ multiplex PCR; TCRdb keeps only in-frame clonotypes and omits some of them. The data contain about 38,000 clones, roughly 82% of them seen just once; the ten biggest clones take up less than 3.5%. The antigens these receptors bind are not known. The source material was CD4+ T cells from PBMCs cultured without peptide, sampled before COVID-19 vaccination. These receptors all stem from a human donor who received a COVID-19 vaccine. CDR3s leave out the opening cysteine and the closing phenylalanine or tryptophan. Only some rows state a clone size, as once, few, many or a class for expanded clones.

TRBJ2-5 . TRBV4-1 ASSQPWGGRHGWTQY
TRBJ2-1 . TRBV24-1 ATSDFAYNEQF
TRBJ2-2 . TRBV24-1 ATSGRTVNTGELF
TRBJ1-6 . TRBV4-3 ASSSGDRLSPLH
TRBJ2-2 . TRBV24-1 ATGGQTTGELF
TRBJ1-4 few TRBV10-1 ASRALTAFNEKLF
TRBJ1-2 . TRBV5-4 ASSLFVEPGYT
TRBJ1-2 . TRBV6-5 ASRVASRYGYT
TRBJ1-5 . TRBV6-6 ASSYSAETQAQH
TRBJ1-4 once TRBV28 ASCVGGVIDEKLF
TRBJ1-2 . TRBV19 ASSFGESSYGYT